A selection of T cell receptor beta chains follows, all from one sample in a study of T cells after somatic rescue of genetic block. Libraries were prepared by immunoSEQ multiplex PCR; TCRdb keeps only in-frame clonotypes and omits some of them. The table has approximately 78,000 clones, approximately 90% seen once; the top ten hold 2.8%. Sequencing was performed on peripheral blood mononuclear cells (PBMCs). The receptor set was obtained from a man aged 25 to 40. CDR3s include the opening cysteine and the closing phenylalanine or tryptophan. A D gene is named only where the DNA matches it firmly. Expanded clones get a size class; other rows say once, few or many, or leave the size out.

j_call | v_call | clone_size | d_call | cdr3_aa | cdr3_nt
TRBJ1-6 | TRBV11-2 | . | . | CASSSTGGENSPLHF | TGTGCCAGCAGCTCCACCGGGGGGGAAAATTCACCCCTCCACTTT
TRBJ2-5 | TRBV2 | . | . | CASSRTAGLSETQYF | TGTGCCAGCAGCAGGACAGCGGGTTTGTCGGAGACCCAGTACTTC
TRBJ1-2 | TRBV5-1 | . | . | CASSLVLDYGYTF | TGCGCCAGCAGCTTGGTTCTGGACTATGGCTACACCTTC
TRBJ1-5 | TRBV5-5 | . | TRBD1 | CASSSTGLYNQPQHF | TGTGCCAGCAGCTCGACAGGGTTATACAATCAGCCCCAGCATTTT
TRBJ2-3 | TRBV7-9 | . | TRBD2 | CASSLVSGGTDTQYF | TGTGCCAGCAGCTTAGTTAGCGGGGGCACAGATACGCAGTATTTT
TRBJ2-7 | TRBV7-9 | . | TRBD2 | CASMRTSGMYEQYF | TGTGCCAGCATGAGGACTAGCGGGATGTACGAGCAGTACTTC
TRBJ2-4 | TRBV19 | few | . | CASTAVNIQYF | TGTGCCAGTACCGCCGTAAACATTCAGTACTTC
TRBJ2-7 | TRBV11-1 | . | . | CASSLGVGPTPGWDF | TGTGCCAGCAGCTTAGGGGTCGGACCCACTCCTGGTTGGGACTTC
TRBJ2-1 | TRBV18 | . | . | CASSPSTEQFF | TGTGCCAGCTCACCTTCTACTGAGCAGTTCTTC
TRBJ2-3 | TRBV6-5 | . | . | CASSPRNIRTDTQYF | TGTGCCAGCAGTCCCCGGAACATTCGCACAGATACGCAGTATTTT
TRBJ1-2 | TRBV5-1 | few | . | CASSLASDGYTF | TGCGCCAGCAGCTTGGCCTCAGATGGCTACACCTTC
TRBJ2-1 | TRBV6-6 | . | . | CASSSWGAERVEQFF | TGTGCCAGCAGTTCATGGGGGGCTGAGCGGGTAGAGCAGTTCTTC